This T cell receptor (beta chain) was identified in a study of response to subunit inactivated influenza vaccine. General observations from the study: Each seasonal influenza vaccination, the authors suggested, recruits few new T cells.

To note about this clonotype: Its antigen is undetermined. A much larger clone lies one base from this, so it may be a read error.

Deletions cut 4 bases from V and 0 bases from J, with 10 bases between. Germline values: CDR1 SQVTM, CDR2 ANQGSEA. This CDR3 has 13 residues. TCRdb independently ran MiXCR on the RT-PCR reads; one entry per CDR3 protein. The sample consists of hundreds of thousands of distinct CDR3 sequences, around 14% of them appearing once. The TCR sequence derives from a man aged 50-60 years who received an inactivated influenza vaccine. The rearrangement links TRBV29-1 to TRBJ2-7, with a tentative D call TRBD1 (5 bases). Sequences were derived from PBMCs from blood, sampled 11 to 12 days after vaccination. CDR3 nucleotides: TGCAGCGTTGGGGGCAGAGACTCCTACGAGCAGTACTTC. It is translated as CSVGGRDSYEQYF.